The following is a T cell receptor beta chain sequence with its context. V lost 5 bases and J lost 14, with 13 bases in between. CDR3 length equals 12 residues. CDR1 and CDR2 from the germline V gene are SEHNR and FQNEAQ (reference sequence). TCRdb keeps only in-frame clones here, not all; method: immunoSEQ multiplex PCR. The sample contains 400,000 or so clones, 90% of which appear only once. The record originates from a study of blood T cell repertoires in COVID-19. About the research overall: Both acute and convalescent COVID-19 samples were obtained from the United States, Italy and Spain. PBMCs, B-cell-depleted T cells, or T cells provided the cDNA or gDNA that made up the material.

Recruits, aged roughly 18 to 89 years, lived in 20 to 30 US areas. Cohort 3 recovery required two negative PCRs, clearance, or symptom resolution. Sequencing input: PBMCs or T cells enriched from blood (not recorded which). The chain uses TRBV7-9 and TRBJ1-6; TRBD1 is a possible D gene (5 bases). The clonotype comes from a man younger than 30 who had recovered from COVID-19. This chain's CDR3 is CASSDSGVSLHF. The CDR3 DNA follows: TGTGCCAGCAGCGACTCGGGGGTCTCCCTCCACTTT.